This TCR beta chain was profiled in a study of shared clonotypes between healthy human individuals (dated by TCRdb to about 2020). Notes on the research overall: Three men and a couple of women, aged 18 to 49 years, made up the cohort. For each donor, three plates each were used for CD4 naive and CD4 memory, two plates were used for CD8 naive, and one plate was used for CD8 memory. The study deeply sequenced blood TCR repertoires of about 5 healthy adults to estimate repertoire size and the extent of clonotype sharing between individuals. To increase sequencing depth and limit assay-specific biases, TCR repertoire library preparation and sequencing were carried out by different laboratories using diverse techniques. Per donor, leukapheresis produced somewhere between about 0.85 and 8.9 billion PBMCs.

For the CD8 naive samples, CD45RO-negative cells were positively selected for CCR7, yielding a CD45RA+CCR7+ population from which TemRA cells were excluded. The donors were healthy, HIV-negative adults who had no recently reported acute infections or vaccinations. All donors were Caucasian adults living in Nashville, Tennessee, USA. Blood was obtained by leukapheresis, after which PBMCs were separated by Ficoll-Histopaque density gradient centrifugation and cryopreserved in liquid nitrogen vapor phase. Purity and quantity of every magnetically sorted T cell population were checked by analytical flow cytometry. Genomic DNA was isolated from each sorted fraction and quantified by UV absorbance on a Nanodrop 2000c. Regarding this clone: Its antigen remains undetermined. No much larger clonotype is one base removed from it; base qualities were not supplied.

TCR CDR3 regions were amplified from genomic DNA by multiplex PCR using the deep immunoSEQ assay. Extracted genomic DNA from each cell subset was distributed evenly across all wells of several immunoSEQ 96-well plates, and each plate was treated as a replicate. Each replicate PCR for sorted subsets received about 180 ng genomic DNA, equal to about 29,000 T cell genomes. The purified libraries were quantified using a Qubit 3.0 fluorometer, sized with a Bioanalyzer 2100, and then quantified again using the KAPA Library Quantification kit. Each immunoSEQ 96-well plate was sequenced on its own single-read 150-cycle Illumina NextSeq 550 flow cell. The study's processing was this. Because the immunoSEQ output included only junctional sequences and no quality scores, the filtering could not be the same as the filtering used for full-length reads. Sequences were annotated with PyIR, a Python wrapper for IgBLAST v1.9, and V/J genes and CDR3 were assigned using IMGT germline references. Reads were filtered out if the reads had weak V/J assignments (E-value above 1e-6), no CDR3, stop codons, out-of-frame junctions, or ambiguous translated residues. A V3J clonotype was defined by an identical inferred V gene, J gene, and CDR3 amino acid sequence. Percentage overlap between repertoires was computed as shared unique clonotypes divided by the size of the smaller repertoire. Repertoire richness was assessed with RTK rarefaction, the Chao1 estimator, and Recon v2.1 estimates of unobserved clonotypes. For all TCRbeta clonotypes obtained by the gDNA method from a few donors, generation probabilities were computed with OLGA. TCRdb obtained this table from immuneACCESS and retained in-frame rearrangements with V and J assigned. These tables miss some clones; where compared with another copy, unresolved V genes account for less than half of the shortfall, and the remainder is unexplained. V, J and clone size derive from that table, while D and trimming were established from the DNA sequence. The sample has about 820,000 clones on record, 80% to 95% of them singletons. Together, the top ten hold approximately 25% of the sample.

The CDR3 spans 15 residues, from the cysteine through the phenylalanine. Kept here is only the CDR3 DNA, which spans 45 bases and is read in frame from base 1. For this chain, trimming is 3 bases at the V end and 6 bases at the J end, and the number of junction bases without a gene match is 13. CDR1 and CDR2 are drawn from the germline V gene (reference sequence): GTSNPN, SVGIG. Study-wide findings and limitations: About 5% of naive CD4, 3.5% of naive CD8, approximately 2.2% of memory CD4, and around 0.4% of memory CD8 clonotypes were shared across four donors. Because the study included only a small number of donors, the genetic and exposure-history diversity represented was limited. Compared with non-shared clonotypes, the clonotypes found in all four sorted-subset donors had higher generation probabilities. Even with the large sequencing depth, rarefaction of the sorted-subset datasets indicated that sequencing was incomplete. Larger estimated clonotype richness was generally found for naive subsets than for memory subsets. Pairwise subsampling indicated that sequencing depth was expected to affect the degree of clonotype sharing among donors. Sampling was restricted to blood, and TCR repertoires in tissue are likely to differ from TCR repertoires in blood.

This sequence uses TRBV30 and TRBJ2-7, with 8 bases in between that match TRBD2. This TCR derives from a man between 25 and 39 years old in good health. The specimen sequenced was naive CD8+ T cells sorted from blood. The label giving this sample's cell subset or site can be read as: CD45RA+CCR7+. The CDR3 reads as follows: CAWSAGTSIYSEQYF. The sequenced DNA is TGTGCCTGGAGCGCCGGGACTAGTATTTACTCCGAGCAGTACTTC.